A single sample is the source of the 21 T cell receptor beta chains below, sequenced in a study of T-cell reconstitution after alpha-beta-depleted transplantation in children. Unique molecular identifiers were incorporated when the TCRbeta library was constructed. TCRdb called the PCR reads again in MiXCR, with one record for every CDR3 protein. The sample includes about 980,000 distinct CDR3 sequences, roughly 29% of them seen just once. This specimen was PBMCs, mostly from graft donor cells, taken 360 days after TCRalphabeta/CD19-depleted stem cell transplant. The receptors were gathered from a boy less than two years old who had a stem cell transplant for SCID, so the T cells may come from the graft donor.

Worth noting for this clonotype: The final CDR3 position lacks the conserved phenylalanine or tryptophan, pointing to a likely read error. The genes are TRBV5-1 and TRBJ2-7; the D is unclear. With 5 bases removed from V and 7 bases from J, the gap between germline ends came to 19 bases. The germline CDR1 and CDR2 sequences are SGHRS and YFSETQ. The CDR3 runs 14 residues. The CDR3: CASRRAAYETEQYL. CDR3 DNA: TGCGCCAGCAGAAGGGCTGCTTATGAAACGGAGCAGTACCTC.

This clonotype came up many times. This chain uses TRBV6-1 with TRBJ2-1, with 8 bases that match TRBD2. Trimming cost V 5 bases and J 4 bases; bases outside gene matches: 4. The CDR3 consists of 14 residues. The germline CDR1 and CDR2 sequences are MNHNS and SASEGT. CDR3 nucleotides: TGTGCCAGCAGTCGGGGGGGCGGGTACAATGAGCAGTTCTTC. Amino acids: CASSRGGGYNEQFF.

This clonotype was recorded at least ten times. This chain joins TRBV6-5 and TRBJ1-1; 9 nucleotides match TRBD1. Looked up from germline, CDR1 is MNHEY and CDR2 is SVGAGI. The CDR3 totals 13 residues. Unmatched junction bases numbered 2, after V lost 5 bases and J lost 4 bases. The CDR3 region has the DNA TGTGCCAGCAGTCGGGACAGGGTCACTGAAGCTTTCTTT. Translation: CASSRDRVTEAFF.

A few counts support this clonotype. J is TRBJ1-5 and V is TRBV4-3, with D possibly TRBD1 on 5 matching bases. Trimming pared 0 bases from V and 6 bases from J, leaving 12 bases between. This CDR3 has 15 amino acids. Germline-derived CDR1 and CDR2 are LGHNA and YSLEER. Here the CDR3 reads CASSQDTGGSQPQHF. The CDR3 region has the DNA TGCGCCAGCAGCCAAGATACGGGGGGGAGTCAGCCCCAGCATTTT.

CDR3 sequence: CSASRLNTEAFF. Here the CDR3 DNA reads TGCAGTGCTTCCAGATTGAACACTGAAGCTTTCTTT. This rearrangement joins TRBV20-1 to TRBJ1-1; no clear D gene. Trimming shortened V by 5 bases and J by 0 bases, and 7 bases separated the two germline ends. The germline CDR1 and CDR2 sequences are DFQATT and SNEGSKA (reference sequence). This CDR3 region has 12 residues.

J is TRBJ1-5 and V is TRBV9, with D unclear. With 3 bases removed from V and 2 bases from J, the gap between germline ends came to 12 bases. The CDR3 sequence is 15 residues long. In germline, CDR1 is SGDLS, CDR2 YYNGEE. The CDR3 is CASSGGEVGNQPQHF. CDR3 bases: TGTGCCAGCAGCGGGGGAGAAGTTGGCAATCAGCCCCAGCATTTT.

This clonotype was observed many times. The CDR3 DNA reads TGTGCCAGCAGCTTCGGGGGCGCGGAGACCCAGTACTTC. This codes for CASSFGGAETQYF. The V gene is TRBV7-3, the J gene TRBJ2-5; D could derive from TRBD1 or TRBD2 (6 bases each). The CDR3 is 13 amino acids. The V gene's germline CDR1 is SGHTA and CDR2 FQGTGA. The V and J ends lost 3 bases and 5 bases respectively, with 10 bases between them.

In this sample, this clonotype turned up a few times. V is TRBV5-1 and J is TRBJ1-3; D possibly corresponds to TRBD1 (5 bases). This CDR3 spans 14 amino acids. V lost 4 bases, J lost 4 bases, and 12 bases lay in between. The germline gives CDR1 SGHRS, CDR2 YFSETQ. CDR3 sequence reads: CASSPGTGGNTIYF. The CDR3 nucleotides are TGCGCCAGCAGCCCCGGGACCGGCGGAAACACCATATATTTT.

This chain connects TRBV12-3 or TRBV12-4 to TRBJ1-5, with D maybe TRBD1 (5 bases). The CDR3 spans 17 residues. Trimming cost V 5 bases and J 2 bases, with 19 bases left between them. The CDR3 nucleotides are TGTGCCAGCAGTCCTGAGGCCCAGGGCGGACGCAATCAGCCCCAGCATTTT. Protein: CASSPEAQGGRNQPQHF.

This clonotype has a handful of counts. The CDR3 here is CASSRFQVADPYEQYF. The CDR3 region has the DNA TGTGCCAGCAGCCGCTTTCAGGTAGCGGACCCCTACGAGCAGTACTTC. V is TRBV7-9 and J is TRBJ2-7, with D perhaps TRBD2 (6 bases). V was pared by 5 bases and J by 2 bases, with 19 bases between. Germline V lookup: CDR1 SEHNR, CDR2 FQNEAQ (reference sequence). CDR3 length: 16 residues.

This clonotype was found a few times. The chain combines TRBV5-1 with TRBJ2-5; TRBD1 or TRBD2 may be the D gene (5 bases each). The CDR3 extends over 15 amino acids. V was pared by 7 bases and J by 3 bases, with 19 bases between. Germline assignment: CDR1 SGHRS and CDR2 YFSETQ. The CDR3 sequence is CASRGQVVPEETQYF. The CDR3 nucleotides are TGCGCCAGCCGGGGCCAGGTAGTCCCTGAAGAGACCCAGTACTTC.

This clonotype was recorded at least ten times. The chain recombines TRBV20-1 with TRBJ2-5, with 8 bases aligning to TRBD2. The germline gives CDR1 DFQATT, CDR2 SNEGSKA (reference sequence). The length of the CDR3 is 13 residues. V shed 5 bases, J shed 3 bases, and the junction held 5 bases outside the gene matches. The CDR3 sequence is CSAGLSGEETQYF. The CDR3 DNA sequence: TGCAGTGCTGGACTTAGCGGGGAAGAGACCCAGTACTTC.

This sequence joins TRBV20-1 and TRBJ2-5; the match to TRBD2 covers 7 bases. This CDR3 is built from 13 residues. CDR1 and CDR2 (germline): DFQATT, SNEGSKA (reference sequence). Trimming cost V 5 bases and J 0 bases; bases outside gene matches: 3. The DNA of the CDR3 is TGCAGTGCTCTGGCGGGGGACCAAGAGACCCAGTACTTC. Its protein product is CSALAGDQETQYF.

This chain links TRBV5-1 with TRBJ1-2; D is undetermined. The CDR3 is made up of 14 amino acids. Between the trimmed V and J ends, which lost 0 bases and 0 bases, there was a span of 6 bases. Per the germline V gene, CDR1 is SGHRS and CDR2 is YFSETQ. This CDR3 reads CASSLVASNYGYTF. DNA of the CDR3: TGCGCCAGCAGCTTGGTTGCGTCTAACTATGGCTACACCTTC.

The CDR3 loop is CASSLALANGNQPQHF. The CDR3 coding sequence is TGTGCCAGCAGCTTAGCGCTTGCTAACGGCAATCAGCCCCAGCATTTT. V is TRBV7-9 and J is TRBJ1-5, with D unresolved. CDR3 length: 16 amino acids. V gave up 0 bases and J gave up 2 bases, with 11 bases separating them. Germline V gene data show CDR1 as SEHNR and CDR2 as FQNEAQ (reference sequence).

CDR3 coding DNA: TGTGCCAGCAGCCTACTTCCCGGCGGGGGGGCCACAGATACGCAGTATTTT. As protein: CASSLLPGGGATDTQYF. The chain recombines TRBV4-2 with TRBJ2-3, with 9 bases aligning to TRBD2. Germline-derived CDR1 and CDR2 are LGHNA and YNFKEQ. Trimming at V came to 4 bases and at J to 2 bases, leaving 10 bases not matched to a gene. The CDR3 loop spans 17 amino acids.

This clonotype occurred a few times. The DNA of the CDR3 is TGCGCCAGCAGCTTCGGACTAGCGGGGCGCACAGATACGCAGTATTTT. Its protein is CASSFGLAGRTDTQYF. The rearrangement uses TRBV5-1 and TRBJ2-3; 12 positions agree with TRBD2. Germline V gene data show CDR1 as SGHRS and CDR2 as YFSETQ. The CDR3 sequence is 16 residues long. Unmatched junction bases numbered 2, after V lost 2 bases and J lost 1 base.

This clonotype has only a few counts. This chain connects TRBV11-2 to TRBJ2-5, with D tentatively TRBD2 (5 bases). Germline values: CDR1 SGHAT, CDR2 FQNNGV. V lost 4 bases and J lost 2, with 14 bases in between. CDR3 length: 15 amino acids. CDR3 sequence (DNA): TGTGCCAGCAGCTATAGAGGGAGTGAACAAGAGACCCAGTACTTC. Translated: CASSYRGSEQETQYF.

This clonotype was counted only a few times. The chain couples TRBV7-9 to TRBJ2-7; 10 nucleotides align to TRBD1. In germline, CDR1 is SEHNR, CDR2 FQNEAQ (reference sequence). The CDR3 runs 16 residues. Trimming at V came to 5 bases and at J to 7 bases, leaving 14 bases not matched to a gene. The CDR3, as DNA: TGTGCCAGCAGCGCGTCCGGGACAGGGGTCTTGGGGGAGCAGTACTTC. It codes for CASSASGTGVLGEQYF.

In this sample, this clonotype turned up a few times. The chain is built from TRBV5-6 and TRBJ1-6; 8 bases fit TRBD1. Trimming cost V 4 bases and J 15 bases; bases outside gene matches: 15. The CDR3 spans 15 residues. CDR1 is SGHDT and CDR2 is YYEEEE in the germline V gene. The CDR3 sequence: CASSPLRQGFESLHF. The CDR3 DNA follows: TGTGCCAGCAGCCCCCTAAGACAGGGGTTTGAAAGCCTCCACTTT.

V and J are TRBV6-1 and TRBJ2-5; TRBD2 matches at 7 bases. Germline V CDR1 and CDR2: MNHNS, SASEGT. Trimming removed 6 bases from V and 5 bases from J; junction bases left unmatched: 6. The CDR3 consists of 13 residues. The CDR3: CASSIQGGETQYF. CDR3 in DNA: TGTGCCAGCAGCATCCAGGGAGGGGAGACCCAGTACTTC.